The 22 T cell receptor beta chains given below trace back to one sample, sequenced in a study of tumor and adjacent non-tumor tissue in lung cancer. TCRbeta libraries were built with three rounds of nested PCR, modified from ARM-PCR. MiXCR, run by TCRdb on the multiplex PCR reads, gives a single entry per CDR3 protein. The sample shows tens of thousands of distinct CDR3 sequences, approximately 68% of them seen only once. No cell sorting was done before RNA was extracted from the tissue. This non-tumor lung sample came from over 3 cm beyond the tumor edge. Sequenced: distant non-tumor lung tissue. The receptors were gathered from a woman in her 50s with non-small cell lung cancer.

A note on this clonotype: Without the conserved terminal phenylalanine or tryptophan, this CDR3 likely stems from a read error. The chain links TRBV19 to TRBJ2-5; D assignment may be TRBD1 or TRBD2 (5 bases each). The germline V gene has CDR1 LNHDA and CDR2 SQIVND (reference sequence). This CDR3 is 15 amino acids long. The CDR3 DNA follows: TGTGCCAGTAGTATATCCGGGACCTACCAAGAGGCCCAGTACCTC. Its protein is CASSISGTYQEAQYL.

This chain uses TRBV20-1 with TRBJ2-5; D is perhaps TRBD2 (5 bases). Looked up from germline, CDR1 is DFQATT and CDR2 is SNEGSKA (reference sequence). V was cut by 6 bases and J by 2 bases, with 13 bases left in between. This CDR3 comprises 13 residues. The CDR3 bases are TGCAGTGCCCGCCGGGGTCAGCAAGAGACCCAGTACTTC. Translation: CSARRGQQETQYF.

Notes on this clonotype: A junction end diverges from the germline sequence, so it may reflect a read error. The J gene is TRBJ2-7, the V gene TRBV11-2; TRBD2 might be the D (6 bases). CDR1 is SGHAT and CDR2 is FQNNGV in the germline V gene. This CDR3 spans 14 amino acids. CDR3 DNA: TGTGCTAGCAGCCCCATAGCGGCCTCCTACGACCAGTACTTC. Translated, it gives CASSPIAASYDQYF.

With regard to this clonotype: A much larger clone differs by one base, so this may be a read error. The V and J genes are TRBV6-1 and TRBJ2-7; TRBD2 is a possible D gene (6 bases). The CDR3 runs 15 residues. V dropped 7 bases and J dropped 3 bases, with 19 bases sitting between them. From germline, CDR1 is MNHNS and CDR2 SASEGT. DNA of the CDR3: TGTGCCAGCACTAAAGGGACTCGGGTCCGCTACGAGCAGTACTTC. Encoded protein: CASTKGTRVRYEQYF.

This clonotype was observed at least ten times. This rearrangement joins TRBV6-1 to TRBJ2-2, with unresolved D. The V and J ends lost 4 bases and 0 bases respectively, with 9 bases between them. The germline gives CDR1 MNHNS, CDR2 SASEGT. This CDR3 has 15 amino acids. DNA of the CDR3: TGTGCCAGCAGTGTTGACGCCGCGAACACCGGGGAGCTGTTTTTT. Its protein product is CASSVDAANTGELFF.

Of note for this clonotype: As the CDR3 is not closed by the conserved phenylalanine or tryptophan, this likely results from a read error. The gene calls are TRBV7-8 and TRBJ2-1, with 9 bases that match TRBD2. This CDR3 has 15 amino acids. The V and J ends lost 1 base and 10 bases, in that order; junction bases with no gene match: 8. Germline V gene lookup returns CDR1 SGHVS and CDR2 FQNEAQ. The CDR3 reads CASSLELAGPQEQFS. DNA of the CDR3: TGTGCCAGCAGCTTAGAGCTAGCGGGACCCCAGGAGCAGTTCTCC.

Comments on this clonotype: Since a much larger clone is just one base distant, this may be a read error. This rearrangement joins TRBV28 to TRBJ2-7, with 9 bases that match TRBD2. The CDR3 is 14 residues long. V lost 5 bases to trimming and J lost 2 bases; unmatched junction nucleotides: 4. Germline V gives CDR1 MDHEN, CDR2 SYDVKM. CDR3 bases: TGTGCCAGCAGTAGGCTAGCGGGAACCTACGAGCAGTACTTC. Its translation: CASSRLAGTYEQYF.

The chain employs TRBV4-1 and TRBJ1-4; D is perhaps TRBD1 (5 bases). The CDR3 consists of 16 residues. Germline lookup yields CDR1 MGHRA and CDR2 YSYEKL. V gave up 1 base and J gave up 7 bases, with 16 bases separating them. The CDR3 spells CASSQALTGGGEKLFF. CDR3 in DNA: TGCGCCAGCAGCCAAGCCCTAACCGGGGGGGGTGAAAAACTGTTTTTT.

In its sample, this clonotype was seen a few times. The rearrangement joins TRBV28 to TRBJ2-3, with TRBD1 matching 9 bases. The V gene's germline CDR1 is MDHEN and CDR2 SYDVKM. V lost 3 bases to trimming and J lost 2 bases; unmatched junction nucleotides: 3. The CDR3 has 15 residues. CDR3 amino acids: CASSLGQGHTDTQYF. The CDR3 DNA follows: TGTGCCAGCAGTTTGGGACAGGGCCACACAGATACGCAGTATTTT.

This clonotype was seen a single time. The junction shows a germline mismatch at one end, possibly a read error. The gene calls are TRBV6-1 and TRBJ2-1; TRBD2 agrees at 12 bases. This CDR3 contains 15 residues. Germline CDR1 MNHNS, CDR2 SASEGT. CDR3 sequence reads: CASSVWTSGINEQFF. The CDR3 DNA follows: TGTGCCAGCAGTGTTTGGACTAGCGGGATCAATGAGCAATTCTTC.

As to this clonotype: The conserved phenylalanine or tryptophan is not found at the CDR3 terminus, so this likely reflects a read error. This chain connects TRBV20-1 to TRBJ1-2, with D hard to call. Germline CDR1 DFQATT, CDR2 SNEGSKA (reference sequence). The V and J ends lost 0 bases and 8 bases respectively, with 13 bases between them. The CDR3 is 13 residues long. The CDR3 spells CSARDRGSCGYTL. In DNA, the CDR3 is TGCAGTGCTAGAGATCGTGGCTCGTGCGGCTACACCTTA.

On this clonotype itself: At one of its ends the junction is not consistent with the germline gene, which may arise from a read error. The chain links TRBV5-6 to TRBJ2-1, with 11 bases fitting TRBD2. The CDR3 is made up of 14 amino acids. Germline values: CDR1 SGHDT, CDR2 YYEEEE. CDR3 sequence (DNA): TGTGCCAGCAGCTTGCTAGCGGGAGGACCTGAGCAGCTCTTC. Its translation is CASSLLAGGPEQLF.

Points on this clonotype: Given the absence of the conserved phenylalanine or tryptophan at the CDR3 end, a read error is likely. V and J are TRBV28 and TRBJ2-2, with 10 bases aligning to TRBD2. CDR1 is MDHEN, CDR2 SYDVKM, per germline. CDR3 size: 16 residues. The CDR3 reads CTSSSSRLAGTGELFS. The CDR3 DNA reads TGTACCAGCAGTTCCTCCCGACTAGCGGGCACCGGGGAGCTGTTTTCT.

About this clonotype: The junction does not match germline at one end; this may be a read error. CDR3 in amino acids: CAISSRIQGGIYEQYF. The CDR3, as DNA: TGTGCCATCAGTTCTAGGATACAGGGGGGAATCTACGAGCAGTACTTC. J is TRBJ2-7 and V is TRBV28, with TRBD1 matching over 8 bases. CDR3 length: 16 amino acids. Germline V CDR1 and CDR2: MDHEN, SYDVKM.

With respect to this clonotype: Likely a read error: the CDR3 ends without its conserved phenylalanine or tryptophan. This chain uses TRBV4-3 with TRBJ2-6; D possibly corresponds to TRBD1 (5 bases). Per germline, CDR1 LGHNA and CDR2 YSLEER. The CDR3 totals 18 residues. The CDR3 here is CANSQENDGNSGANILTS. CDR3 DNA: TGCGCCAACAGCCAAGAAAATGATGGGAACTCTGGGGCCAACATCCTGACTTCC.

A note on this clonotype: A read error may explain this, as a much larger clone is one base away. The J gene is TRBJ1-5, the V gene TRBV4-1, with D hard to call. V dropped 0 bases and J dropped 7 bases, with 16 bases sitting between them. CDR3 size: 16 residues. The germline CDR1 and CDR2 sequences are MGHRA and YSYEKL. CDR3 residues: CASSQEFTQSEQPQHF. In DNA form, the CDR3 reads TGCGCCAGCAGCCAAGAATTTACGCAGTCCGAACAGCCCCAGCATTTT.

About this clonotype itself: A read error may produce the germline difference seen at one junction end. The CDR3 is CANSGTGPYNVQFF. CDR3 DNA: TGTGCCAACAGCGGGACAGGACCTTACAATGTGCAGTTCTTC. The chain joins TRBV28 to TRBJ2-1, with D possibly TRBD1 on 8 matching bases. CDR3 length: 14 amino acids. Germline CDR1 MDHEN, CDR2 SYDVKM.

This clonotype was seen only a few times. A junction boundary mismatches the germline segment, possibly from a read error. This chain joins TRBV12-3 or TRBV12-4 and TRBJ2-1; 8 bases are a match to TRBD1. The CDR3 extends over 15 amino acids. CDR3 protein: CASTTLGQASNERFF. CDR3 coding DNA: TGTGCCAGCACCACCTTGGGACAGGCTAGCAATGAGCGGTTCTTC.

About this clonotype itself: The junction differs from germline at one of its ends, possibly a read error. The chain links TRBV11-2 to TRBJ2-6; D unclear. This CDR3 has 13 residues. Germline-derived CDR1 and CDR2 are SGHAT and FQNNGV. CDR3 nucleotides: TGCGCCAGCAGCTTAGGCGGTGTCAACGTCCTGACTTTC. It specifies CASSLGGVNVLTF. Full variable domain (outside the CDR3, taken from reference TRBV11-2 and TRBJ2-6): EAGVAQSPRYKIIEKRQSVAFWCNPISGHATLYWYQQILGQGPKLLIQFQNNGVVDDSQLPKDRFSAERLKGVDSTLKIQPAKLEDSAVYLCASSLGGVNVLTFGAGSRLTVL.

On this clonotype: Given a much more abundant clone one base away, this may be a read error. The chain employs TRBV29-1 and TRBJ2-3; D is undetermined. Germline CDR1 reads SQVTM; CDR2 reads ANQGSEA. The CDR3 is 12 residues long. Here the CDR3 DNA reads TGCAGCGTTGGGCTAAGCACAGATATGCAGTATTTT. It codes for CSVGLSTDMQYF.

The chain links TRBV6-4 to TRBJ2-3, with 7 nucleotides matching TRBD2. The V segment lost 6 bases and the J segment 2 bases; nucleotides outside the gene matches: 5. This CDR3 spans 14 amino acids. Germline values: CDR1 MRHNA, CDR2 SNTAGT. In nucleotides, the CDR3 is TGTGCCAGCAGGGCTAGCGGCCACACAGATACGCAGTATTTT. Its protein product is CASRASGHTDTQYF.

On this clonotype: This CDR3 fails to terminate in the conserved phenylalanine or tryptophan, so it likely reflects a read error. This rearrangement joins TRBV28 to TRBJ2-1, with 11 bases lining up with TRBD2. The CDR3 covers 16 residues. V was pared by 5 bases and J by 0 bases, with 3 bases of the junction left unmatched. Germline V CDR1 and CDR2: MDHEN, SYDVKM. The CDR3 loop is CASSPTSGNSYNEQFL. The DNA of the CDR3 is TGTGCCAGCAGTCCGACTAGCGGGAACTCCTACAATGAGCAGTTCTTA.